This note documents a single T cell receptor beta chain sequence. One end of the junction does not line up with germline, which may come from a read error. Study processing details: Reference gene primers were amplified, and this amplification served to estimate nucleated cell counts. Clones were read by immunoSEQ multiplex PCR, and TCRdb kept only the in-frame ones, dropping some. For V, J and clone size, that table is used; D and trimming come from the DNA. The table shows hundreds of thousands of clones, with approximately 80% occurring only once. The record originates from a study of blood T cell repertoires in COVID-19. Study-level background: The analysed material was cDNA or gDNA that came from T cells, B-cell-depleted T cells, or PBMCs.

Sequenced material: PBMCs or T cells enriched from blood (not recorded which). The source is a woman aged 40 to 50 with acute COVID-19.

Here the CDR3 DNA reads TGTGCCAGCAGGAGAAGGGAGGGAACTAGTGAAAAACTGTTTTTT. Translated, it gives CASRRREGTSEKLFF. V gene TRBV27 combines with J gene TRBJ1-4; D remains ambiguous. Germline loops: CDR1 MNHEY, CDR2 SMNVEV (reference sequence). This CDR3 comprises 15 residues.